This T cell receptor beta chain was sequenced during a study of beta chain features in type 1 diabetes. Of note for this clone: Its antigen is still unknown.

Germline-derived CDR1 and CDR2 are SGHTA and FQGNSA. The V and J ends lost 4 bases and 7 bases respectively, with 16 bases between them. This CDR3 is built from 15 residues. Findings of the study overall: TCRB CDR3s were moderately but significantly shorter in Type 1 diabetes patients in all four CD4+ subsets.

The study reverse transcribed the entire isolated RNA, so it sequenced expressed TCRB transcripts. Sequencing used immunoSEQ multiplex PCR; TCRdb keeps in-frame clones, though not all of them. The data hold 240,000 or so clones, with around 21% observed a single time. Sequenced: naive CD4+ T cells from blood. The receptor's source is a woman aged 40 to 50 with type 1 diabetes. This chain joins TRBV7-2 and TRBJ2-2; D might be TRBD2 (6 bases). CDR3 in DNA: TGTGCCAGCAGCTACCCCCCCCGGGGGAACGGGGAGCTGTTTTTT. Its protein product is CASSYPPRGNGELFF.